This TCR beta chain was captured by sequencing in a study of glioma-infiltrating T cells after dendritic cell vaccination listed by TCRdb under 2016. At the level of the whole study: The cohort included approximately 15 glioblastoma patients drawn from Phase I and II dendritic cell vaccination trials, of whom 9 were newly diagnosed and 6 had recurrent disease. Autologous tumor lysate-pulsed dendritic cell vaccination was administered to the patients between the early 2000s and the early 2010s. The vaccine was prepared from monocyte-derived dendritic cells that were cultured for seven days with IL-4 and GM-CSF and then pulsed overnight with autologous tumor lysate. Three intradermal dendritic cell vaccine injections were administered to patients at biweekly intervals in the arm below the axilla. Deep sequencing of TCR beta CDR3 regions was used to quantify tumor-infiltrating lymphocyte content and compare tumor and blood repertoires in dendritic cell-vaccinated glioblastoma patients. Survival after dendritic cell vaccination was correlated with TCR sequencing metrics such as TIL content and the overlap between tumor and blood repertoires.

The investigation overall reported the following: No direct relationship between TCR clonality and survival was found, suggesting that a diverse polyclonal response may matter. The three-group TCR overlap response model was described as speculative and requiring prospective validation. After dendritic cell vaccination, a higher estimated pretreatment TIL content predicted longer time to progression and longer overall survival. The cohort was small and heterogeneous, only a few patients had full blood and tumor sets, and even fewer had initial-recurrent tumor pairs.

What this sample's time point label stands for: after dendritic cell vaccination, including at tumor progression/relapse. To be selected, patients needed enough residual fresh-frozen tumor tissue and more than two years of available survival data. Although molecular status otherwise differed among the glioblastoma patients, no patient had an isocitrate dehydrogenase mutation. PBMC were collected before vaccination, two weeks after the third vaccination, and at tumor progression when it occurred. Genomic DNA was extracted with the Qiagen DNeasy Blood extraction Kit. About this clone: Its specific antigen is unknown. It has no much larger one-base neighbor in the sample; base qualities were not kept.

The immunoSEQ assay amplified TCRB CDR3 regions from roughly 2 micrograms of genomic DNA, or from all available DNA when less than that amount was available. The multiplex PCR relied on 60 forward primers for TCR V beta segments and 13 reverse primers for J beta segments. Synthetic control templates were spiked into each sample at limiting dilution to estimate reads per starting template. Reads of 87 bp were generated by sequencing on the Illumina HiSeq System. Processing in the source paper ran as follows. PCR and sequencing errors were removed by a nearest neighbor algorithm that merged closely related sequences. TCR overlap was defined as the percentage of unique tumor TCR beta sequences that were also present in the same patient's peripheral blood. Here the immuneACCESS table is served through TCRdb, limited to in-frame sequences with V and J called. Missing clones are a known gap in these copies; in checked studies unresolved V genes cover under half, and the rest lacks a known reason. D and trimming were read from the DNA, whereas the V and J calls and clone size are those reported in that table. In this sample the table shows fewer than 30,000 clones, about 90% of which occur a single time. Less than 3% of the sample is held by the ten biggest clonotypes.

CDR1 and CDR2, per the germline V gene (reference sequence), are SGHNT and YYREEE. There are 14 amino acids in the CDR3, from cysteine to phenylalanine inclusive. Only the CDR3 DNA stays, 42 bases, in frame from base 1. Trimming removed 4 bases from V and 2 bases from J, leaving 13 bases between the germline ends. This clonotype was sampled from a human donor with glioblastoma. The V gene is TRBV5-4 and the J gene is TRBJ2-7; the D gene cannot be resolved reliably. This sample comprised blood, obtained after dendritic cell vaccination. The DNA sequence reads TGTGCCAGCAGCCTCGATCTTGGGCCCTACGAGCAGTACTTC. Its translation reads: CASSLDLGPYEQYF.